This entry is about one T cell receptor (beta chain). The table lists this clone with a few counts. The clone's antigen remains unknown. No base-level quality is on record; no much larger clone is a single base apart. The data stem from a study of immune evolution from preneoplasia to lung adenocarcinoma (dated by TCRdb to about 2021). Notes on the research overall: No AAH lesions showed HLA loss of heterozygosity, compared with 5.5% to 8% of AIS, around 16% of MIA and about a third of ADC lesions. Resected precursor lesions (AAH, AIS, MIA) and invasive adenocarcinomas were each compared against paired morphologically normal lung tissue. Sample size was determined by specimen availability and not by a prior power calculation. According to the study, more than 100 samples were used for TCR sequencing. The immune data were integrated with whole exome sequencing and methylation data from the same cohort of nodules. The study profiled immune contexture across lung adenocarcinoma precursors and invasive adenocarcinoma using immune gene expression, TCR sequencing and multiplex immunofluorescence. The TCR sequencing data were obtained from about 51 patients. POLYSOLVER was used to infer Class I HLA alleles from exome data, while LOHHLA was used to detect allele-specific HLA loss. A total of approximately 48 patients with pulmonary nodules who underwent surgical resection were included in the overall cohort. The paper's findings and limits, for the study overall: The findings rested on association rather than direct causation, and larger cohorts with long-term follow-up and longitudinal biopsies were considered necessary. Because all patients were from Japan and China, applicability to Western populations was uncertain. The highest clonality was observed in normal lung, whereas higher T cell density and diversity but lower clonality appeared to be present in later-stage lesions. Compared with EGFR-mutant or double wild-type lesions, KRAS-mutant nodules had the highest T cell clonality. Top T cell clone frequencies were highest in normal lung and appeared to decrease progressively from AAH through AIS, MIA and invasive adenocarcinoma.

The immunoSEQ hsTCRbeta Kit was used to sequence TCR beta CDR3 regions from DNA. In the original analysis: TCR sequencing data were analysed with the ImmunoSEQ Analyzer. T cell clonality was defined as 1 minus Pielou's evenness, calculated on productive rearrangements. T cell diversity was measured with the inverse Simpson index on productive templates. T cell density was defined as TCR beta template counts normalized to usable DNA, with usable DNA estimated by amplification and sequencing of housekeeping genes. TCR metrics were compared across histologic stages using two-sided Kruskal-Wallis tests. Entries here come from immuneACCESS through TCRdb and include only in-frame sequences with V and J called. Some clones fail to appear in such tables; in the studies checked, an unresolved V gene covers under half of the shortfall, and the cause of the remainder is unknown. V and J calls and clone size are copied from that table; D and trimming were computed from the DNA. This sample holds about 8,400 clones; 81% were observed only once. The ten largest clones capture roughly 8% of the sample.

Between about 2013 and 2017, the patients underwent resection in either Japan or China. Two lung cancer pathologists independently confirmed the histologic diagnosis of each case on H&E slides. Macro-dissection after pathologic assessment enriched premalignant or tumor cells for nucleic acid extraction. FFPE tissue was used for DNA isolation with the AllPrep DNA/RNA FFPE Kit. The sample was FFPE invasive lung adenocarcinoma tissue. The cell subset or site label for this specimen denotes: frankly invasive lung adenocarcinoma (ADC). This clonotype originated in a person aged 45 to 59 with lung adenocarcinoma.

The CDR3 reads as follows: CASSKDIGWSSYNSPLHF. The DNA sequence is TGTGCCAGCAGCAAAGATATAGGGTGGAGCTCCTATAATTCACCCCTCCACTTT. Recombination linked TRBV21-1 to TRBJ1-6. TRBV21-1 is reported as a pseudogene. The CDR3, from cysteine to phenylalanine, totals 18 residues. The read is trimmed to its CDR3 DNA, 54 bases read in frame from base 1.